This TCR beta chain was observed in a study of T cell clones after liver transplantation. Study background: Immunosuppression withdrawal was tried within 2 years after liver transplantation in this trial. As an antigen-independent comparator, third-party-reactive TCRbeta sequences came from pre-transplant mixed lymphocyte reactions.

CD3+CD4+ and CD3+CD8+ cells were FACS-sorted from thawed unstimulated PBMCs. Clones were read by immunoSEQ multiplex PCR, and TCRdb kept only the in-frame ones, dropping some. The data contain about 74,000 clones, 80% of them singletons. As concerns this clone: No antigen is known for it.

Study-wide points: In most of the 8 subjects, circulating graft-donor-reactive CD4 TCRbeta sequences fell significantly after transplant.

V gave up 0 bases and J gave up 1 base; unmatched junction bases: 6. This CDR3 has 18 amino acids. CDR1 is SNHLY, CDR2 FYNNEI, per germline. The receptor was derived from a human donor who received a liver transplant. V is TRBV2 and J is TRBJ2-7; 13 bases line up with TRBD2. Source: CD4+ T cells from blood, taken before liver transplant. The CDR3 loop is CASSEALGLAGESYEQYF. The CDR3, as DNA: TGTGCCAGCAGTGAAGCGCTAGGACTAGCGGGAGAGTCCTACGAGCAGTACTTC. The variable domain in full, with the rest retrieved from reference TRBV2 and TRBJ2-7, is EPEVTQTPSHQVTQMGQEVILRCVPISNHLYFYWYRQILGQKVEFLVSFYNNEISEKSEIFDDQFSVERPDGSNFTLKIRSTKLEDSAMYFCASSEALGLAGESYEQYFGPGTRLTVT.